This T cell receptor beta chain is drawn from a study of OX40 agonist ivuxolimab in advanced cancers. Points from the study as a whole: On average, CD8+ T cells showed a greater number of expanded clones than CD4+.

Regarding this clone: The target antigen is unknown.

The repertoire was sequenced with immunoSEQ multiplex PCR; TCRdb's copy has only in-frame clones and lacks some. Among tens of thousands of clones, around four fifths were seen once, and the ten largest hold around 12%. V was shortened by 0 bases and J by 10 bases, with 4 bases between the two germline ends. The CDR3 runs 11 residues. The germline V gene has CDR1 PRHDT and CDR2 FYEKMQ (reference sequence). Blood sampling took place at baseline, cycle 4 day 1, and cycle 7 day 1. This sample comprised CD4+ or CD8+ T cells sorted from blood, obtained in a trial of the OX40 agonist ivuxolimab. This clonotype was obtained from an adult with an advanced solid tumor such as melanoma, head and neck, liver or kidney cancer. The rearrangement uses TRBV13 and TRBJ2-1, with D unclear. CDR3 protein: CASSLGFEQFF. CDR3 nucleotide sequence: TGTGCCAGCAGCTTAGGCTTCGAGCAGTTCTTC.